This T cell receptor (beta chain) was recorded in a study (dated by TCRdb to 2015 to 2016). The CDR3, cysteine through phenylalanine, is 15 amino acids long. The retained sequence is limited to the CDR3, 45 bases, with the frame set at the first base. From a lookup of the germline V gene (reference sequence), CDR1 and CDR2 are SGHNT and YYREEE. The trim is 3 bases for V and 2 bases for J, with a gap of 13 bases between the germline ends. Receptor amplification or capture employed RT-PCR. This sample was sequenced with an Illumina MiSeq. TCRdb reprocessing: public reads trimmed at Q25 with fastp, clones called with MiXCR, in-frame beta chains kept. Every entry covers one CDR3 protein and lists the most common genes and DNA from its rows. Present in this sample are about 700,000 distinct CDR3 sequences, 13% to 15% of which were seen just once. The ten largest clonotypes hold 3.6% of the sample. This clonotype was found a few times. No cognate antigen has been identified for it. The record has no base qualities; no much larger clone is one base away.

Sequencing was done on a sample of memory CD4+ T cells from blood. The sequence was obtained from a female donor in good health, serving as a healthy control. The chain is encoded by TRBV5-4 joined to TRBJ2-3; the D gene assignment is perhaps TRBD1 or TRBD2, with each matching 5 bases. The CDR3 protein: CASSWGSSFTDTQYF. DNA sequence: TGTGCCAGCAGCTGGGGGAGCAGTTTCACAGATACGCAGTATTTT.